This TCR beta chain was sequenced during a study of technical replicates of blood from several donors. The protocol was immunoSEQ multiplex PCR, while the TCRdb copy is restricted to in-frame clones and leaves out a portion. Of about 49,000 clones in the sample, 80% to 95% were seen once. Sequenced sample: PBMCs. This sequence originates from a human donor in good health. Some clones in this sample may be carry-over from other donors' samples.

The CDR3 loop is CSAPGQGRNGELFF. CDR3 DNA: TGCAGCGCACCGGGACAGGGGCGGAACGGGGAGCTGTTTTTT. V usage is TRBV29-1 and J usage is TRBJ2-2; TRBD1 aligns across 10 bases. Germline lookup yields CDR1 SQVTM and CDR2 ANQGSEA. The junction had 9 bases not matched to a gene; V was cut back by 7 bases and J by 7 bases. CDR3 size: 14 residues.